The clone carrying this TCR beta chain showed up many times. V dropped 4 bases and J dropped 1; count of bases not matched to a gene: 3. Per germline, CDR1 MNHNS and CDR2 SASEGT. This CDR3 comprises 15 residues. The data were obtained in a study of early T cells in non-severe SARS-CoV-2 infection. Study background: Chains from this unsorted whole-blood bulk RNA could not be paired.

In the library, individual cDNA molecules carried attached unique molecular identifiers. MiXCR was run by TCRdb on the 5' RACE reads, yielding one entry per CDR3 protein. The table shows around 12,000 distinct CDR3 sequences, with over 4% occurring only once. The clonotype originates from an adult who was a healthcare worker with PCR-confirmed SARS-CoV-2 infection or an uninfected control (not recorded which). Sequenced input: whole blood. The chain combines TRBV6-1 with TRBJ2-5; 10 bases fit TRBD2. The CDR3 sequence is CASSGGLAVQETQYF. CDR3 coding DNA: TGTGCCAGCAGTGGAGGACTAGCGGTCCAAGAGACCCAGTACTTC.